The 30 T cell receptor beta chains presented below share a single source sample, sequenced in a study of T cells after yellow fever vaccination. One entry per CDR3 protein, called by TCRdb with MiXCR from the 5' RACE reads. The sample carries around 68,000 distinct CDR3 sequences, around 7.9% recorded once. The specimen was CD8+ T cells sorted from PBMCs, collected approximately 11 days after the first yellow fever vaccination. All receptors derive from a young man who received the YFV17D yellow fever vaccine.

This clonotype was seen at least ten times. This chain joins TRBV7-9 and TRBJ2-3; TRBD2 matches at 8 bases. CDR3 length equals 15 residues. Per the germline V gene, CDR1 is SEHNR and CDR2 is FQNEAQ (reference sequence). J was trimmed by 3 bases and V by 1 base; bases with no gene match: 3. The CDR3 coding sequence is TGTGCCAGCAGCTTAGGAGCGGGGGTTACAGATACGCAGTATTTT. Its protein product is CASSLGAGVTDTQYF.

Note on this clonotype: The limits of the CDR3 on the DNA are not certain, so only TCRdb's listed CDR3 is given. The chain has TRBV12-3 or TRBV12-4 and TRBJ1-5. The CDR3 numbers 15 amino acids, ends counted. CDR3 residues: CASSFLAGRNQPQHF.

The rearrangement links TRBV4-1 to TRBJ1-1; D is uncertain. Per the germline V gene, CDR1 is MGHRA and CDR2 is YSYEKL. The CDR3 covers 15 residues. Trimming took off 1 base at V and 4 bases at J, with 13 bases between the two ends. The DNA for the CDR3 is TGCGCCAGCAGCCAAGGACCACCAGGAGGCACTGAAGCTTTCTTT. This sequence encodes CASSQGPPGGTEAFF.

This sequence joins TRBV3-1 and TRBJ2-1; 8 positions agree with TRBD2. Per the germline V gene, CDR1 is LGHDT and CDR2 is YNNKEL (reference sequence). The CDR3 loop spans 13 amino acids. CDR3 loop: CTCSFAGGNEQFF. DNA for the CDR3: TGTACCTGCAGCTTTGCGGGGGGCAATGAGCAGTTCTTC.

This clonotype was seen at least ten times. The chain is built from TRBV7-2 and TRBJ1-2; TRBD1 might be the D (5 bases). Per the germline V gene, CDR1 is SGHTA and CDR2 is FQGNSA. Trimming took off 4 bases at V and 8 bases at J, with 14 bases between the two ends. This CDR3 contains 13 residues. CDR3 bases: TGTGCCAGCAGCTCGACAGCCGGAGGAGGCTACACCTTC. This gives the protein CASSSTAGGGYTF.

This clonotype was recorded many times. V and J are TRBV12-3 or TRBV12-4 and TRBJ1-1, with TRBD1 as a possible D gene (5 bases). V shed 6 bases and J shed 3 bases, with 8 bases lying between them. This CDR3 spans 12 amino acids. CDR3 in amino acids: CASSQGDTEAFF. Here the CDR3 DNA reads TGTGCCAGCAGCCAGGGAGACACTGAAGCTTTCTTT.

The chain uses TRBV11-2 and TRBJ2-6, with TRBD2 matching 10 bases. CDR1 is SGHAT and CDR2 is FQNNGV in the germline V gene. With 3 bases clipped from V and 2 bases from J, the junction kept 7 bases outside the gene matches. The CDR3 sequence is 18 residues long. As DNA, the CDR3 is TGTGCCAGCAGCTTGGGACTAGCGCTGGTGGCTGGGGCCAACGTCCTGACTTTC. It is translated as CASSLGLALVAGANVLTF.

This clonotype was seen ten or more times. The genes are TRBV20-1 and TRBJ1-2; unclear D gene. The CDR3 consists of 13 residues. CDR1 is DFQATT, CDR2 SNEGSKA, per germline (reference sequence). Trimming left V 7 bases short and J 4 bases short, with 16 bases between. The CDR3 spells CSVATRVAYGYTF. In DNA form, the CDR3 reads TGCAGTGTCGCGACACGGGTTGCCTATGGCTACACCTTC.

This clonotype was seen a few times. This chain joins TRBV7-9 and TRBJ2-5; D is possibly TRBD1 (6 bases). Germline CDR1 and CDR2: SEHNR and FQNEAQ (reference sequence). Trimming removed 1 base at V and 4 bases at J, with 13 bases between. The CDR3 has 15 residues. The CDR3 nucleotides read TGTGCCAGCAGCTTAGTGCGATGGGGGCGAGAGACCCAGTACTTC. Translating it yields CASSLVRWGRETQYF.

This clonotype is hyperexpanded by share. This chain links TRBV5-6 with TRBJ1-1, with D perhaps matching TRBD1 (5 bases). The V end was cut by 0 bases, the J end by 6 bases, with 18 bases between. Germline V gene lookup returns CDR1 SGHDT and CDR2 YYEEEE. The CDR3 is 16 residues long. In DNA form, the CDR3 reads TGTGCCAGCAGCTTGGAAGGGTACGGGACGCCGGCTGAAGCTTTCTTT. It is translated as CASSLEGYGTPAEAFF.

This clonotype was detected a few times. The chain links TRBV7-2 to TRBJ1-3; possible D gene TRBD1, 6 bases. V was shortened by 4 bases and J by 2 bases, with 15 bases between the two germline ends. The CDR3 runs to 16 residues. CDR1 SGHTA and CDR2 FQGNSA come from the germline V gene. The chain's CDR3 is CASSWEGGVAGNTIYF. The CDR3 coding sequence is TGTGCCAGCAGCTGGGAGGGGGGGGTAGCTGGAAACACCATATATTTT.

This clonotype occurred many times. The CDR3 region has the DNA TGCAGTGCTAGAGATAAAAACGCAGGGACCACTGAAGCTTTCTTT. This sequence encodes CSARDKNAGTTEAFF. The V and J genes are TRBV20-1 and TRBJ1-1, with D perhaps TRBD1 (5 bases). This CDR3 is 15 amino acids long. Germline V gene sequence: CDR1 DFQATT, CDR2 SNEGSKA (reference sequence). Deletions cut 0 bases from V and 4 bases from J, with 15 bases between.

For this clonotype: This may come from a read error, since a much larger clone is one base off. The CDR3, as DNA: TGTGCCAAGAGTTTGTGGGACACCGGGGAGCTGTTTTTT. Its translation is CAKSLWDTGELFF. This sequence joins TRBV12-3 or TRBV12-4 and TRBJ2-2; D remains ambiguous. V gave up 10 bases and J gave up 3 bases, with 12 bases separating them. This CDR3 has 13 residues.

The chain links TRBV4-1 to TRBJ2-1, with 9 bases fitting TRBD2. The germline V gene has CDR1 MGHRA and CDR2 YSYEKL. J lost 6 bases, V lost 0 bases, and 3 bases had no gene match. This CDR3 contains 15 residues. As DNA, the CDR3 is TGCGCCAGCAGCCAAGAGCGGGGGGGGGGCAATGAGCAGTTCTTC. This codes for CASSQERGGGNEQFF.

By sample fraction, this clonotype is medium-sized. The rearrangement uses TRBV15 and TRBJ2-7; D unresolved. Deletions cut 1 base from V and 1 base from J, with 5 bases between. There are 13 residues in the CDR3. Germline V lookup: CDR1 LNHNV, CDR2 YYDKDF (reference sequence). DNA for the CDR3: TGTGCCACCAGCAGAGGGATTTCCTACGAGCAGTACGTC. This translates into CATSRGISYEQYV.

The chain joins TRBV19 to TRBJ2-4; D might be TRBD1 or TRBD2, each matching 6 bases. The CDR3 has 14 amino acids. The V gene lost 10 bases and the J gene lost 3 bases, with 16 bases spanning the gap. Per the germline V gene, CDR1 is LNHDA and CDR2 is SQIVND (reference sequence). The CDR3 DNA is TGTGCCACGAGGGGGGATTGGTGCAAAAACATTCAGTACTTC. Protein product: CATRGDWCKNIQYF.

This clonotype was found many times. The chain joins TRBV4-3 to TRBJ2-1; tentative D call: TRBD2 (6 bases). Germline CDR1 is LGHNA and CDR2 is YSLEER. This CDR3 comprises 16 residues. V was cut by 0 bases and J by 3 bases, with 12 bases left in between. This CDR3 reads CASSQDGGVRYNEQFF. CDR3 DNA: TGCGCCAGCAGCCAAGATGGAGGGGTACGCTACAATGAGCAGTTCTTC.

This clonotype was recorded at least ten times. The chain recombines TRBV20-1 with TRBJ2-1; D unclear. Per germline, CDR1 DFQATT and CDR2 SNEGSKA (reference sequence). V was shortened by 0 bases and J by 0 bases, with 12 bases between the two germline ends. This CDR3 contains 16 residues. The CDR3 sequence: CSARDAGASSYNEQFF. The CDR3 DNA is TGCAGTGCTAGAGATGCCGGCGCGAGCTCCTACAATGAGCAGTTCTTC.

This clonotype was counted at least ten times. The gene calls are TRBV7-6 and TRBJ2-7, with 15 bases matching TRBD2. The CDR3 is 15 amino acids. J was trimmed by 4 bases and V by 5 bases; bases with no gene match: 3. Per the germline V gene, CDR1 is SGHVS and CDR2 is FNYEAQ. The CDR3 DNA sequence: TGTGCCAGCAGCCCCGGGACTAGCGGGGGGTACGAGCAGTACTTC. The encoded protein is CASSPGTSGGYEQYF.

This clonotype was picked up many times. This sequence joins TRBV27 and TRBJ2-7; tentatively, D is TRBD1 (7 bases). The CDR3 consists of 15 residues. V was trimmed by 2 bases and J by 9 bases, leaving 20 bases between them. The germline gives CDR1 MNHEY, CDR2 SMNVEV (reference sequence). For the CDR3, the DNA is TGTGCCAGCAGTTTAATCCAGGGGGGTACAGGGGTGCAGTACTTC. This gives the protein CASSLIQGGTGVQYF.

This clonotype has only a few counts. CDR3 DNA: TGCGCCAGCAGCATCTACCTCCGGGGGACGCCCTACAATGAGCAGTTCTTC. Translation gives CASSIYLRGTPYNEQFF. The J gene is TRBJ2-1, the V gene TRBV5-1; possibly TRBD2 for D (6 bases). Trimming cost V 4 bases and J 2 bases, with 19 bases left between them. CDR1 SGHRS and CDR2 YFSETQ come from the germline V gene. The CDR3 runs 17 residues. Full variable domain (rest looked up from reference TRBV5-1 and TRBJ2-1): KAGVTQTPRYLIKTRGQQVTLSCSPISGHRSVSWYQQTPGQGLQFLFEYFSETQRNKGNFPGRFSGRQFSNSRSEMNVSTLELGDSALYLCASSIYLRGTPYNEQFFGPGTRLTVL.

The chain has TRBV4-2 and TRBJ2-7, with 10 nucleotides matching TRBD2. The CDR3 length is 15 residues. The V gene end was trimmed by 1 base and the J gene end by 2 bases; junction bases not matched to a gene: 2. Per the germline V gene, CDR1 is LGHNA and CDR2 is YNFKEQ. In DNA, the CDR3 is TGTGCCAGCAGCCAAGTAGCGGGGGGTCCCTACGAGCAGTACGTC. Protein sequence: CASSQVAGGPYEQYV.

This clonotype was counted a few times. The genes are TRBV7-9 and TRBJ1-2; 7 bases map to TRBD1. The CDR3 has 15 amino acids. CDR1 and CDR2 (germline): SEHNR, FQNEAQ (reference sequence). With V trimmed by 7 bases and J by 4 bases, 12 bases remained unmatched. The DNA of the CDR3 is TGTGCCAGCAACGCCCCGGGACAGATGAGCTATGGCTACACCTTC. Translated, it gives CASNAPGQMSYGYTF. The full variable domain, completed using reference TRBV7-9 and TRBJ1-2, is DTGVSQNPRHKITKRGQNVTFRCDPISEHNRLYWYRQTLGQGPEFLTYFQNEAQLEKSRLLSDRFSAERPKGSFSTLEIQRTEQGDSAMYLCASNAPGQMSYGYTFGSGTRLTVV.

Sample share makes this clonotype medium-sized. V and J are TRBV6-2 or TRBV6-3 and TRBJ2-1; TRBD2 agrees at 9 bases. Looked up from germline, CDR1 is MNHEY and CDR2 is SVGEGT. V was clipped by 2 bases and J by 7 bases; unmatched bases: 6. This CDR3 has 15 residues. CDR3 sequence reads: CASSYEVAGANEQFF. The CDR3, as DNA: TGTGCCAGCAGTTACGAGGTAGCGGGGGCAAATGAGCAGTTCTTC.

This clonotype was seen a few times. V gene TRBV10-2 combines with J gene TRBJ2-2, with 12 positions matching TRBD2. Germline CDR1 WSHSY, CDR2 SAAADI. V was clipped by 4 bases and J by 5 bases; unmatched bases: 5. This CDR3 spans 16 amino acids. The DNA for the CDR3 is TGCGCCAGCAGTGTTTGGACTAGCGGGGAAACCGGGGAGCTGTTTTTT. It encodes CASSVWTSGETGELFF.

This clonotype showed up many times. The chain links TRBV7-9 to TRBJ2-5, with D uncertain. Germline lookup yields CDR1 SEHNR and CDR2 FQNEAQ (reference sequence). There are 10 residues in the CDR3. V was cut by 5 bases and J by 2 bases, with 0 bases left in between. The CDR3 DNA reads as TGTGCCAGCAGCCAAGAGACCCAGTACTTC. Translated: CASSQETQYF. The full variable domain, rest sourced from reference TRBV7-9 and TRBJ2-5, is DTGVSQNPRHKITKRGQNVTFRCDPISEHNRLYWYRQTLGQGPEFLTYFQNEAQLEKSRLLSDRFSAERPKGSFSTLEIQRTEQGDSAMYLCASSQETQYFGPGTRLLVL.

This clonotype was seen repeatedly, ten times or more. The chain uses TRBV27 and TRBJ1-2; D is possibly TRBD1 (6 bases). This CDR3 is 12 amino acids long. CDR1 MNHEY and CDR2 SMNVEV come from the germline V gene (reference sequence). Trimming stripped 3 bases from V and 8 bases from J, with 10 bases between. The CDR3 sequence is CASSFSGGGYTF. CDR3 DNA sequence: TGTGCCAGCAGTTTCTCGGGGGGCGGCTACACCTTC.

This clonotype was seen many times. This chain links TRBV4-3 with TRBJ1-2; tentatively, D is TRBD1 (6 bases). This CDR3 is 15 amino acids long. Germline CDR1 is LGHNA and CDR2 is YSLEER. V was clipped by 4 bases and J by 4 bases, with 16 bases between them. For the CDR3, the DNA is TGCGCCAGCAGCCCGCGGGGGGGCATTAGCTATGGCTACACCTTC. Translated: CASSPRGGISYGYTF.

This clonotype turned up a few times. The CDR3 reads CATSRDRGQGGYTF. For the CDR3, the DNA is TGTGCCACCAGCAGAGACAGGGGGCAGGGAGGCTACACCTTC. V and J are TRBV15 and TRBJ1-2; TRBD1 matches 8 bases. CDR1 and CDR2 (germline): LNHNV, YYDKDF (reference sequence). The length of the CDR3 is 14 residues. V shed 0 bases, J shed 8 bases, and the junction held 5 bases outside the gene matches.

This clonotype was detected many times. This chain uses TRBV5-1 with TRBJ2-7, with a weak D call TRBD2 (6 bases). This CDR3 has 14 residues. Germline CDR1 and CDR2: SGHRS and YFSETQ. Trimming took 2 bases from V and 1 from J, leaving 10 bases between them. The CDR3 loop is CASSFYGRSYEQYF. The CDR3 DNA is TGCGCCAGCAGCTTCTATGGGAGGTCCTACGAGCAGTACTTC.